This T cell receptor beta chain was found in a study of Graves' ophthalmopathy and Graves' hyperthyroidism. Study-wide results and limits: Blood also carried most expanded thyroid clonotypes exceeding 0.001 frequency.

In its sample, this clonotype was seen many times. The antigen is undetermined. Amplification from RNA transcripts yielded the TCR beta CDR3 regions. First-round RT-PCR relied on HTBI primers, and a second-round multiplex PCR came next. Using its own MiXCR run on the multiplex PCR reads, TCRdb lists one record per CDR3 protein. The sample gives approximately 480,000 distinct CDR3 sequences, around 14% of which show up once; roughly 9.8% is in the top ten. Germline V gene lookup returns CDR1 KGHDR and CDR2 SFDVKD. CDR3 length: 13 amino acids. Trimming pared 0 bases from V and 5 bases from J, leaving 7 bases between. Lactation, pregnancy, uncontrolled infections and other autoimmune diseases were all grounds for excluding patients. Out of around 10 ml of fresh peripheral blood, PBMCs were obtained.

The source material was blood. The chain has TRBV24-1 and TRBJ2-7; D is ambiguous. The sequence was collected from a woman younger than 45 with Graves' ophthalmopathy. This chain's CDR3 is CATSDLGRDEQYF. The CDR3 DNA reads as TGTGCCACCAGTGATTTGGGACGAGACGAGCAGTACTTC.